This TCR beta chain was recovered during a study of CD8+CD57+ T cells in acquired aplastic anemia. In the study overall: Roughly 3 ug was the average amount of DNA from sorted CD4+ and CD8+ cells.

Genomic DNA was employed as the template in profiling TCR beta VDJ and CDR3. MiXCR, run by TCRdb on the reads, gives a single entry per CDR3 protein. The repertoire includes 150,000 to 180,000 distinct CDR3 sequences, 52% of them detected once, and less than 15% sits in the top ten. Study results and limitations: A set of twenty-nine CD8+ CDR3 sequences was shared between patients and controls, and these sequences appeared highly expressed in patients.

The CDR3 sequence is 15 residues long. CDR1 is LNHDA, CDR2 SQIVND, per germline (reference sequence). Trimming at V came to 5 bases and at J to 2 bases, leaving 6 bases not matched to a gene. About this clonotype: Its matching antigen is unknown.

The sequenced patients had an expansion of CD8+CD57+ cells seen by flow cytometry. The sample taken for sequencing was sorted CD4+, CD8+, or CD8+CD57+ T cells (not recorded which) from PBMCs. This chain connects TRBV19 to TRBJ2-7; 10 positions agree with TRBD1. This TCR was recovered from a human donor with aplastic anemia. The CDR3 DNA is TGTGCCAGTAGTCGTAGGGACAGGGGCCCCTACGAGCAGTACTTC. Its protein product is CASSRRDRGPYEQYF.